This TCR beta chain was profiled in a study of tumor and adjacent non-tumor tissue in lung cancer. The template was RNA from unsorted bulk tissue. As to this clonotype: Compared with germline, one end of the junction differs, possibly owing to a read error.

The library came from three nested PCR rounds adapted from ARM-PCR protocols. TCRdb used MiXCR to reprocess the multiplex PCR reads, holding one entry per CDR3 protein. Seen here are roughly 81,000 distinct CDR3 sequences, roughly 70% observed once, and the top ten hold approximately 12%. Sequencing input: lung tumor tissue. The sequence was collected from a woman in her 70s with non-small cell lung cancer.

Here the CDR3 reads CASRQDRVGNEPLHF. The CDR3, as DNA: TGTGCCAGCAGGCAAGACAGGGTTGGCAATGAGCCCCTGCATTTT. The chain carries TRBV7-8 and TRBJ1-5, with 7 bases lining up with TRBD1. The CDR3 is 15 amino acids. Germline values: CDR1 SGHVS, CDR2 FQNEAQ.